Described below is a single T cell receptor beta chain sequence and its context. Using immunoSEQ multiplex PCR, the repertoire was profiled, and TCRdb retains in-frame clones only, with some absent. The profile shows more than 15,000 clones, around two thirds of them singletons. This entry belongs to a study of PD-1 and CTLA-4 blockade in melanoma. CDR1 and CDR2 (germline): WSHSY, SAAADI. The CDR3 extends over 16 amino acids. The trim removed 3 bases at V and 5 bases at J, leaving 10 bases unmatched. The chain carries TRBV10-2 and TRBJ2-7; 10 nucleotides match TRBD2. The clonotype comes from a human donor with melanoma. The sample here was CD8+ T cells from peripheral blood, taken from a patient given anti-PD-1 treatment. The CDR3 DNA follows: TGCGCCAGCAGTGACCCGGCGCTAGCGGGAGTCCACGAGCAGTACTTC. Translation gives CASSDPALAGVHEQYF.